This T cell receptor (beta chain) stems from a study of blood T cell repertoires in COVID-19. For the study at large: Researchers got acute and convalescent COVID-19 samples from the United States, Italy and Spain. PBMCs, B-cell-depleted T cells, or T cells provided the cDNA or gDNA that made up the material.

Methods used by the authors: From reference gene primer amplification, estimates of nucleated cell counts were derived. Repertoires were generated with immunoSEQ multiplex PCR, while TCRdb's copy carries only in-frame clones and drops some. V and J calls and clone size follow that table, whereas D and trimming were derived from the DNA. The sample yields roughly 75,000 clones, approximately 80% seen once. V trimming: 5 bases; J trimming: 3 bases; junction bases outside the gene matches: 4. The CDR3 runs 14 residues. In germline, CDR1 is LNHDA, CDR2 SQIVND (reference sequence). Specimen: peripheral blood. The chain carries TRBV19 and TRBJ1-1, with 9 bases lining up with TRBD1. This clonotype was sampled from a man between 70 and 80 years old with acute or convalescent COVID-19. CDR3 residues: CASSGRQGDTEAFF. CDR3 coding DNA: TGTGCCAGTAGTGGTAGACAGGGGGACACTGAAGCTTTCTTT.